The entry below gives a single T cell receptor (beta chain) sequence along with its context. These data belong to a study of blood T cell repertoires in COVID-19. The germline V gene encodes CDR1 SGHRS and CDR2 YFSETQ. V was clipped by 0 bases and J by 1 base; unmatched bases: 5. The CDR3 contains 17 residues. The participants were between about 18 and 90 years old and came from some 25 US areas. The study assigned cohorts using participant-reported clinical history. This table comes from immunoSEQ multiplex PCR, and its TCRdb copy is limited to in-frame clones, with some not included. The data contain hundreds of thousands of clones, 80% to 90% of them singletons.

The sample comprised PBMCs or T cells enriched from blood (not recorded which). The chain uses TRBV5-1 and TRBJ2-5; 11 nucleotides agree with TRBD2. The receptor was isolated from a woman aged 18-29 years who had recovered from COVID-19. The DNA of the CDR3 is TGCGCCAGCAGCTTGGGACTAGCGGGGAGGTCCCAAGAGACCCAGTACTTC. Translating it yields CASSLGLAGRSQETQYF.